The clone carrying this T cell receptor (beta chain) has just a few counts. The data originate from a study of blood T cell repertoires in COVID-19. Turning to the study itself: Spain, Italy and the United States supplied samples that represented acute and convalescent COVID-19. T cells, B-cell-depleted T cells, or PBMCs provided the cDNA or gDNA that served as material.

The CDR3 is 13 amino acids. Germline loops: CDR1 SNHLY, CDR2 FYNNEI. V lost 6 bases, J lost 3 bases, and 12 bases lay in between. The method was immunoSEQ multiplex PCR; TCRdb's version includes in-frame clones alone and lacks a portion of them. The sample consists of 130,000 to 150,000 clones, 85% to 90% of them appearing once. The TCR was taken from a man aged 45-60 years with active or convalescent COVID-19. The rearrangement links TRBV2 to TRBJ2-7; possibly TRBD1 for D (5 bases). Sample: peripheral blood. As DNA, the CDR3 is TGTGCCAGCAGGTGGACAATCTTCTACGAGCAGTACTTC. This sequence encodes CASRWTIFYEQYF.